This T cell receptor (beta chain) was captured in a study of T cells in tumors after PD-1 blockade. Trimming shortened V by 4 bases and J by 3 bases, and 10 bases separated the two germline ends. The CDR3 length is 14 residues. The V gene's germline CDR1 is SGHTS and CDR2 YDEGEE. Indicated time point: second of two post-therapy site-matched biopsies about two months apart. Sequenced by immunoSEQ multiplex PCR; TCRdb stores in-frame clones only, minus some. The data hold about 8,200 clones, with 62% observed a single time. This clone was seen a few times. This receptor was identified in a human donor with basal cell carcinoma. The specimen comprised tumor tissue, sampled after anti-PD-1 treatment. The chain links TRBV5-8 to TRBJ2-2, with no clear D. As DNA, the CDR3 is TGTGCCAGCAGCCCACCACAAGACACCGGGGAGCTGTTTTTT. Translating gives CASSPPQDTGELFF.